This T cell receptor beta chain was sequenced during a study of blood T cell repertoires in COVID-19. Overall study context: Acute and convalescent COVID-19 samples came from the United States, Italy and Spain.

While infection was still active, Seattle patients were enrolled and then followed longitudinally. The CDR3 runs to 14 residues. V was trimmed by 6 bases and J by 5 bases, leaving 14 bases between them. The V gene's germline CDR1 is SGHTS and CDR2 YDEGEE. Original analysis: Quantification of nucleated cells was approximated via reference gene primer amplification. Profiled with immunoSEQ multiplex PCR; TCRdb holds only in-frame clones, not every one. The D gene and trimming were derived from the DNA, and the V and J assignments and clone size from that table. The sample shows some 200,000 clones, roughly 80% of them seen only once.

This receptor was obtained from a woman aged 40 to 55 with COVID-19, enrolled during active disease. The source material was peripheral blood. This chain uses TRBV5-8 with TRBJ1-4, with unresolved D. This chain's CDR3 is CASNQEGGNEKLFF. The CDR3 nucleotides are TGTGCCAGCAATCAGGAGGGAGGGAATGAAAAACTGTTTTTT.